Described below is a single TCR beta chain sequence and its context. The clone's antigen remains unknown. Per-base quality was not reported, and no clone a single base away is much larger than it. The data were obtained in a study of T cell repertoires in cytomegalovirus infection (dated by TCRdb to 2018 to 2020). Looking at the study overall: Peptide stimulations targeted recently identified HLA-C-restricted CMV epitopes, whose presentation resists viral immunomodulation, together with well-studied HLA-B-restricted epitopes. The HLA type of each donor mattered for the analysis, because public TCR beta signatures pointed to carriage of CMV infection along with the matching HLA type. The paper's findings and limits, for the study overall: Cumulative frequency of public TCR beta family members discriminated carriers of CMV infection plus the relevant HLA type in this cohort and an independent 352-donor cohort. In the ex vivo response, HLA-C-restricted CMV-specific TCR beta clonotypes were dominant, and in two of eight donors the single most frequent clonotype came from this HLA-C-restricted group.

The treatment or condition label here, explained by the study, means: in vitro stimulation with specific CMV peptide epitopes to enrich CMV-specific T cells. Sequencing was performed on an Illumina HiSeq 1500. TCRdb ran its own pipeline on the public reads, namely fastp trimming at Q25 and MiXCR clone calling, and kept in-frame beta chains. A single entry per CDR3 protein holds the most common genes and DNA from its merged rows. Present in this sample are about 900,000 distinct CDR3 sequences, roughly 30% of which were seen just once. More than 13% of the sample comes from the top ten. Inclusive of the bounding cysteine and phenylalanine, the CDR3 is 14 residues long. This entry keeps only the CDR3 DNA: 42 bases, framed from base 1. The germline V gene specifies MNHEY as CDR1 and SVGAGI as CDR2. Unmatched junction bases come to 14, with V trimmed by 10 bases and J by 5 bases.

Sequenced material: cultured CD8+ T cells from PBMCs, taken from culture after CMV antigen stimulation. The receptor was derived from a human donor in good health (CMV status not recorded). Some clones in this sample may be carry-over from other donors' samples. The rearranged chain carries TRBV6-5 and TRBJ2-7; 7 central nucleotides agree with TRBD1. The CDR3: CATIDLQGSHEQYF. The sequence in DNA is TGTGCCACCATAGACCTACAGGGGAGCCACGAGCAGTACTTC.